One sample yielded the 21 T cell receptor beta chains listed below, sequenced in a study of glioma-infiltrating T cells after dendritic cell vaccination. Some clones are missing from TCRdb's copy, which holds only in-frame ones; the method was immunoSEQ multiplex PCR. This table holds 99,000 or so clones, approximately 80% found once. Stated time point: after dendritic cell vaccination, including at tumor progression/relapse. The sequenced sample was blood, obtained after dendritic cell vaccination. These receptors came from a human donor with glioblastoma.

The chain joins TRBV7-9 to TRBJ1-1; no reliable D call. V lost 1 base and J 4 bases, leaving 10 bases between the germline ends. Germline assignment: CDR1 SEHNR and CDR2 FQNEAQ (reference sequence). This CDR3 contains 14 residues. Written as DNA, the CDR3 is TGTGCCAGCAGCTTAGGCGGGAATCCCACTGAAGCTTTCTTT. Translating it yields CASSLGGNPTEAFF.

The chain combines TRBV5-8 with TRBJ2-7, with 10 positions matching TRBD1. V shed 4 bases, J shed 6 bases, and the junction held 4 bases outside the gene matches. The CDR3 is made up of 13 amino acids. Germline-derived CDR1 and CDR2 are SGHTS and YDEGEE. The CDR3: CASSGTGVSEQYF. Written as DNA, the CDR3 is TGTGCCAGCAGCGGGACAGGGGTCAGCGAGCAGTACTTC.

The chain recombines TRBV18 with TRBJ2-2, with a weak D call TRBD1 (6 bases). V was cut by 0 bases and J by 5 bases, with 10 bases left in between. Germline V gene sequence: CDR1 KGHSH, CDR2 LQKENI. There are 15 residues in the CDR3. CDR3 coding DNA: TGTGCCAGCTCACCACCGTTGGGGGCAACCGGGGAGCTGTTTTTT. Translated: CASSPPLGATGELFF.

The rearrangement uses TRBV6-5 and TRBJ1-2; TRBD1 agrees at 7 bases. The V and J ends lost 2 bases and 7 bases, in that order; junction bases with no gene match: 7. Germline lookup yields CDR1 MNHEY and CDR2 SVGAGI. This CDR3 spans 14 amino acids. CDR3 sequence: CASSYLQQGVGYTF. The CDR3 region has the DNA TGTGCCAGCAGTTACCTTCAGCAGGGGGTTGGCTACACCTTC.

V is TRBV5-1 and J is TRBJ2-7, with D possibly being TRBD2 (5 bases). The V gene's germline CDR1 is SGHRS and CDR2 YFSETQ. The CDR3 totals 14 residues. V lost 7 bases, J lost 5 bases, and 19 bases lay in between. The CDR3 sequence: CASGLQGLPHEQYF. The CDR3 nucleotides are TGCGCCAGCGGCCTTCAAGGACTTCCCCACGAGCAGTACTTC.

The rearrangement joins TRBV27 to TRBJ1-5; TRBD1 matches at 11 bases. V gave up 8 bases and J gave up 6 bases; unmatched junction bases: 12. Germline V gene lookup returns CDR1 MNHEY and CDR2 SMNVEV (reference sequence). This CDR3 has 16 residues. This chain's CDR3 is CASRSFGQGASQPQHF. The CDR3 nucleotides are TGTGCCAGCCGTTCTTTTGGACAGGGGGCATCTCAGCCCCAGCATTTT.

The CDR3 is CASRPDRPNTGELFF. In DNA, the CDR3 is TGTGCCAGTAGACCGGACAGGCCGAACACCGGGGAGCTGTTTTTT. The rearrangement links TRBV19 to TRBJ2-2, with 7 bases aligning to TRBD1. Germline V gene sequence: CDR1 LNHDA, CDR2 SQIVND (reference sequence). There are 15 residues in the CDR3. Germline trimming cut 6 bases from V and 0 bases from J; bases unmatched to any gene: 4.

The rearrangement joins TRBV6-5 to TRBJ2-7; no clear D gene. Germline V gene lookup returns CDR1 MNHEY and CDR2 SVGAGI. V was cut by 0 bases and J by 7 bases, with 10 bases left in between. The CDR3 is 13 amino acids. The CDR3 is CASSYSGSGEQYF. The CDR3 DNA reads TGTGCCAGCAGTTACTCAGGTTCCGGGGAGCAGTACTTC.

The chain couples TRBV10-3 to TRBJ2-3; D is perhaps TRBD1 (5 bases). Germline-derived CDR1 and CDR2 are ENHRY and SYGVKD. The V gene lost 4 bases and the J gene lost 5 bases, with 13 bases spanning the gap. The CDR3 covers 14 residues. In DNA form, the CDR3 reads TGTGCCATCAGTGGTCGACAGTTGGGAGATACGCAGTATTTT. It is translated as CAISGRQLGDTQYF.

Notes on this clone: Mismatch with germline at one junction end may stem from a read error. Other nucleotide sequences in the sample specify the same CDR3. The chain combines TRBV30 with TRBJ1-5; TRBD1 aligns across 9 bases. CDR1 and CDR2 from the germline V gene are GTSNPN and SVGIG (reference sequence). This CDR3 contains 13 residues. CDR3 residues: CAWSPGTGQPQHF. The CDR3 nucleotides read TGTGCTTGGAGTCCCGGGACAGGGCAGCCCCAGCATTTT.

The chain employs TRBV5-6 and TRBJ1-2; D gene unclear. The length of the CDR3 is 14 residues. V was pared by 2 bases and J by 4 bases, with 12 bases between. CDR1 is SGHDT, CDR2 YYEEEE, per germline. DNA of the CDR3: TGTGCCAGCAGCTTCCGTGCCGCCGGCTATGGCTACACCTTC. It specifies CASSFRAAGYGYTF.

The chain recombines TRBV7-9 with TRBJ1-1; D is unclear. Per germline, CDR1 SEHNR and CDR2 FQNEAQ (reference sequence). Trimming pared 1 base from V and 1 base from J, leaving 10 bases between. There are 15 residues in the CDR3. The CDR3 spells CASSLVTQRNTEAFF. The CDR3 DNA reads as TGTGCCAGCAGCTTAGTTACTCAAAGGAACACTGAAGCTTTCTTT.

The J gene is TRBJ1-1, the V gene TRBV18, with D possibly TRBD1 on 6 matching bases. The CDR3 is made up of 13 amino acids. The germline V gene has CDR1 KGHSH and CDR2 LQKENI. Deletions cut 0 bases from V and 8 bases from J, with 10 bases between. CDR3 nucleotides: TGTGCCAGCTCACCACCCACCGGGACAGAAGCTTTCTTT. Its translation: CASSPPTGTEAFF.

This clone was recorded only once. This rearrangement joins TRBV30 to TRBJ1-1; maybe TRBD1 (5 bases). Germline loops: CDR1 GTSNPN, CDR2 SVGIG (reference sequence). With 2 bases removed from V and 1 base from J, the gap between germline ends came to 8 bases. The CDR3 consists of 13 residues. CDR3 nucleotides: TGTGCCTGGAGTCGACAGACGAACACTGAAGCTTTCTTT. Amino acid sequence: CAWSRQTNTEAFF.

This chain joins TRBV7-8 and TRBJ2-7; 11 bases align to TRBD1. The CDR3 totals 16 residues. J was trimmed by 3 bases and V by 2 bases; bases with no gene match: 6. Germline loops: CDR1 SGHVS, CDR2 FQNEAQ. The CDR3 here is CASSLILGTGGYEQYF. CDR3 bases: TGTGCCAGCAGCTTAATCTTAGGGACAGGGGGCTACGAGCAGTACTTC.

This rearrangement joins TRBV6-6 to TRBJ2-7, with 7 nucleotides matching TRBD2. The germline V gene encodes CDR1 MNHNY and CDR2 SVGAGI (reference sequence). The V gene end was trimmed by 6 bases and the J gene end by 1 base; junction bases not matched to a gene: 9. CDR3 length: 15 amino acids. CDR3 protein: CASSKSGTQSYEQYF. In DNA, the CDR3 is TGTGCCAGCAGCAAGAGCGGGACCCAGTCCTACGAGCAGTACTTC.

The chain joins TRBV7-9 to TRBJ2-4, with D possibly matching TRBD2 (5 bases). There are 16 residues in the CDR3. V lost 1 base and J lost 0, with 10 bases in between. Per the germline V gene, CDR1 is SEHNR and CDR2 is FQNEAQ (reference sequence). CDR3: CASSLGTGIAKNIQYF. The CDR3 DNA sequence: TGTGCCAGCAGCTTAGGGACCGGGATAGCCAAAAACATTCAGTACTTC.

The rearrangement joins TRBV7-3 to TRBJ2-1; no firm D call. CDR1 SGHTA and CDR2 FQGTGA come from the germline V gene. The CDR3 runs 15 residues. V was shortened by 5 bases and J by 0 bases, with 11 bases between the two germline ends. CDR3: CASSKTPDSYNEQFF. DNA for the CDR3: TGTGCCAGCAGCAAAACTCCTGACTCCTACAATGAGCAGTTCTTC.

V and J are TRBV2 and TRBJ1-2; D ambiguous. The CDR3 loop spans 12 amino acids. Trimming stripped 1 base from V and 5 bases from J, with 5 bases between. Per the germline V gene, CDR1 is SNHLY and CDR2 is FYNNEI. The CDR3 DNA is TGTGCCAGCAGTGAAGGAGGGTATGGCTACACCTTC. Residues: CASSEGGYGYTF.

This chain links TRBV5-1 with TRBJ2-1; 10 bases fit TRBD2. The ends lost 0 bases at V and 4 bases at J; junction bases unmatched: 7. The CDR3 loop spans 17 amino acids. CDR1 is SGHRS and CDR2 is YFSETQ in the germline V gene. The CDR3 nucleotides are TGCGCCAGCAGCTTGGAAGGTAGCGGGAGGAGGTACAATGAGCAGTTCTTC. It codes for CASSLEGSGRRYNEQFF.

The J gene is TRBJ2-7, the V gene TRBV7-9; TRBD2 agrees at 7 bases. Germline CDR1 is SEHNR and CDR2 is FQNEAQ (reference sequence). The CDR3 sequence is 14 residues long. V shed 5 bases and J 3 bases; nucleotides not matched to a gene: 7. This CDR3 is CASSPSGVSYEQYF. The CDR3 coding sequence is TGTGCCAGCAGCCCTAGCGGAGTTAGCTACGAGCAGTACTTC. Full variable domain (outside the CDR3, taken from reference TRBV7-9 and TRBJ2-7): DTGVSQNPRHKITKRGQNVTFRCDPISEHNRLYWYRQTLGQGPEFLTYFQNEAQLEKSRLLSDRFSAERPKGSFSTLEIQRTEQGDSAMYLCASSPSGVSYEQYFGPGTRLTVT.